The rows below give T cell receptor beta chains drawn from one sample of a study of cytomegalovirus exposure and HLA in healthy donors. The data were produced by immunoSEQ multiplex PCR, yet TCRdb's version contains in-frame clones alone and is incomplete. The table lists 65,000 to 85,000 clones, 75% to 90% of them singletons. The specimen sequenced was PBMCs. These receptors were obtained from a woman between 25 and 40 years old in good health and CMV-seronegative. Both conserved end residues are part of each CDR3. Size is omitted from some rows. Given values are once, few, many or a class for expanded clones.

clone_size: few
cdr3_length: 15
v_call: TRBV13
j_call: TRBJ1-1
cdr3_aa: CASSLEGLENTEAFF

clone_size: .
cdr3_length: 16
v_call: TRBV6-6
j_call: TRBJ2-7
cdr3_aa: CASNTRQGKLSYEQYF

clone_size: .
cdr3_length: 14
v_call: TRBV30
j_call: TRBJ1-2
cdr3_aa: CAWSRDRSNYGYTF

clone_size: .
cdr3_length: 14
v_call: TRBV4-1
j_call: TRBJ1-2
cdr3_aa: CASSGVRKGHGYTF

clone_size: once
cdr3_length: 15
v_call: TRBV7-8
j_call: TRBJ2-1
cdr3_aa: CASSLARGGGRHEFF

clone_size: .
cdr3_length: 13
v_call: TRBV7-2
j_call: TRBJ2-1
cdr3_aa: CASSPVLIYEQFF

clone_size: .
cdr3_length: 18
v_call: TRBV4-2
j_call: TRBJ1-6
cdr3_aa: CASSQEREEVRHNSPLHF

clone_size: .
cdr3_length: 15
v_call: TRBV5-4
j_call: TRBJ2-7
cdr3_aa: CASSLGQLPSYEQYF

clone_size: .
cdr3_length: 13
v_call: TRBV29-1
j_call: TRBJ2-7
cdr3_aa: CSVEEEDSYEQYF

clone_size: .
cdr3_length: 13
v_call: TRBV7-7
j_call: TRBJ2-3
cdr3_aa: CASSQDSVDTQYF

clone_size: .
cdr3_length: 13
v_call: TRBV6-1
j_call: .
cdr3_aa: CASNRQGTYEQYF

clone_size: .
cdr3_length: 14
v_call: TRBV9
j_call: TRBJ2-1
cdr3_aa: CASSERDRYNEQFF

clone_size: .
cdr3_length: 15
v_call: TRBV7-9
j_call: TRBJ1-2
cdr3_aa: CSSSFPRGDGEGYTF

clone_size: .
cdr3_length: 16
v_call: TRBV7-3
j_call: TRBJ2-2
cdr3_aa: CASSLSVTQNTGELFF

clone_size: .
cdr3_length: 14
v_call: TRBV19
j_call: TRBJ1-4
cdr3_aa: CASNRGLKTEKLFF

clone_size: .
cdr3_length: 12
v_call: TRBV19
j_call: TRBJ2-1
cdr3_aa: CASSIGYNEQFF

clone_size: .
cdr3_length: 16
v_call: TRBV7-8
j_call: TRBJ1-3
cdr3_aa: CASSSRLGGSGNTIYF

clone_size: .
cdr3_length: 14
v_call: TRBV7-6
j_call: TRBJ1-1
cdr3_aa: CASSLDGRGTEAFF

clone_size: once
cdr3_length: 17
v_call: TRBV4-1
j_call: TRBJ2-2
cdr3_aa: CASSQPIQTGDTGELFF